This entry features one TCR beta chain sequence. Its antigen is currently unknown. The source of the sample is a study of T cell responses to AZD1222 COVID-19 vaccine. Second-dose intervals near 4 or 12 weeks were combined. The germline V and J ends were trimmed by 7 bases and 2 bases, with 8 bases remaining between them. The CDR3 is made up of 11 amino acids. CDR1 and CDR2 from the germline V gene are DFQATT and SNEGSKA (reference sequence). The data were produced by immunoSEQ multiplex PCR, yet TCRdb's version contains in-frame clones alone and is incomplete. The sample lists about 150,000 clones; just over 85% were seen once. Study-wide points: Donor demographics were predominantly white British with a female majority; clonal diversity may be underestimated.

The V and J genes are TRBV20-1 and TRBJ2-5; D not certain. The sequences come from peripheral blood, collected 28 days after the second AZD1222 dose. The TCR was taken from an adult who received the AZD1222 COVID-19 vaccine. CDR3 DNA: TGCAGTGGGCTAGAGCAAGAGACCCAGTACTTC. It encodes CSGLEQETQYF.